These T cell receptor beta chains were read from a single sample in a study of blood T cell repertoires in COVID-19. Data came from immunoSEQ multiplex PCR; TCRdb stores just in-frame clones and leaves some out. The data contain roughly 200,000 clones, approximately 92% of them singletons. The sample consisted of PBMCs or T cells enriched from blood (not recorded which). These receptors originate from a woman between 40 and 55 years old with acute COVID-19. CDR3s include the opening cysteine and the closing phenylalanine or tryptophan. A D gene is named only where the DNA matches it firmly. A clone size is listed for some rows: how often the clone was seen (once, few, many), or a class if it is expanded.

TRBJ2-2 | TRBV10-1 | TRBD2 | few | TGCGCCAGCAGTAATAGCGGGGGAAACACCGGGGAGCTGTTTTTT | CASSNSGGNTGELFF
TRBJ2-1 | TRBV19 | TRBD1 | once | TGTGCCAGTAGACCTACCGGGACAGGGGTCAATGAGCAGTTCTTC | CASRPTGTGVNEQFF
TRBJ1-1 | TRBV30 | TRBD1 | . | TGTGCCCGTACAGGGGGCACTGAAGCTTTCTTT | CARTGGTEAFF
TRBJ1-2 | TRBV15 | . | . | TGTGCCACCAGCAGAGATTCGCCGGAGGGGTCGGGCTACACCTTC | CATSRDSPEGSGYTF
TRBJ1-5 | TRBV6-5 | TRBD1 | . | TGTGCCAGTAGTCACAGGGGGCAGAATCAGCCCCAGCATTTT | CASSHRGQNQPQHF
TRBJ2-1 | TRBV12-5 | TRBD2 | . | TGTGCTAGTGGTTTGGTACTAGTACTAGCGGGCTCCTACAATGAGCAGTTCTTC | CASGLVLVLAGSYNEQFF
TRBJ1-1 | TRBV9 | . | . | TGTGCCAGCAAAAGAAGTCCGGGGAACACTGAAGCTTTCTTT | CASKRSPGNTEAFF
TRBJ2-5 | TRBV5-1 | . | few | TGCGCCAGCAGCTTGGTGTCAGGGGAGGAGACCCAGTACTTC | CASSLVSGEETQYF
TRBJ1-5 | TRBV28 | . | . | TGTGCCAGCAGTTTAAGTGAGGTGGATAGCAATCAGCCCCAGCATTTT | CASSLSEVDSNQPQHF
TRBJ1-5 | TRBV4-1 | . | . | TGCGCCAGCAGCCAAGAAAGCAGACTAAATCAGCCCCAGCATTTT | CASSQESRLNQPQHF
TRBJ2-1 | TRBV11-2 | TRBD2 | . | TGTGCCAGCAGCTTAATGGCTAGCGGGTCGTACAATGAGCAGTTCTTC | CASSLMASGSYNEQFF
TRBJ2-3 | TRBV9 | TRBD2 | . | TGTGCCAGCAGCGAACTAGCGGGGGGGCCCGATACGCAGTATTTT | CASSELAGGPDTQYF
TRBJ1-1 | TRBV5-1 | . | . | TGCGCCAGCAGCTGGGGGGGCACGTCGACCCCTGAAGCTTTCTTT | CASSWGGTSTPEAFF
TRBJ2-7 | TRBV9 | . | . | TGTGCCAGCAGCGCCACTTTAGGCAGGTCCTCGGGGATGGTCTTC | CASSATLGRSSGMVF
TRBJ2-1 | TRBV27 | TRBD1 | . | TGTGCCAGCAGTTTGACAGGGCCCCATGAGCAGTTCTTC | CASSLTGPHEQFF
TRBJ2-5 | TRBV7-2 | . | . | TGTGCCAGCAGTTCATACTCGGAGACCCAGTACTTC | CASSSYSETQYF
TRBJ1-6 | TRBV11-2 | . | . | TGTGCCAGCAGCCTTTTTACAGGAAATTCACCCCTCCACTTT | CASSLFTGNSPLHF
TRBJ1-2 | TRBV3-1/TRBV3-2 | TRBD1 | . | TGTGCCAGCAGCCTCGACAGGGGGCGCCCCTATGGCTACACCTTC | CASSLDRGRPYGYTF
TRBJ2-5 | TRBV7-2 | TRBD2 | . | TGTGCCAGCAGCTTAGCGGGGGGGCAAGAGACCCAGTACTTC | CASSLAGGQETQYF
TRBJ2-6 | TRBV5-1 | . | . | TGCGCCAGCAGCGTTTGGGACTGGGTTCCCTCTGGGGCCAACGTCCTGACTTTC | CASSVWDWVPSGANVLTF
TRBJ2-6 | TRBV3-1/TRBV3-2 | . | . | TGTGCCAGCAGCCAAGATTCGATCGGTTTGGGGGCCAACGTCCTGACTTTC | CASSQDSIGLGANVLTF
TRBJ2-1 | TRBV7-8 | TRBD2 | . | TGTGCCAGCAGCCCTACTAGCGGCAACTACAATGAGCAGTTCTTC | CASSPTSGNYNEQFF
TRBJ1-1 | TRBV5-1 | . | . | TGCGCCAGCAGCTCGGGCGGGCAGGATGAAGCTTTCTTT | CASSSGGQDEAFF